A single sample gave rise to the 28 T cell receptor beta chains below, sequenced in a study of post-analysis software for immune sequencing data. Researchers reported that TCR beta cDNA libraries carried unique molecular identifiers. TCRdb used MiXCR to reprocess the PCR reads, holding one entry per CDR3 protein. The sample has approximately 160,000 distinct CDR3 sequences; about 32% are singletons. General study results and limits: The study found TRBV5-6, TRBV5-1 and TRBV20-1 among about 5 TRBV segments more frequent in patients than controls.

Their antigens remain unidentified. The sample taken for sequencing was blood. The receptors come from a girl aged 10 to 17 with multiple sclerosis.

This chain joins TRBV7-9 and TRBJ2-7; either TRBD1 or TRBD2 may fit D (5 bases each). V was shortened by 6 bases and J by 0 bases, with 15 bases between the two germline ends. The germline gives CDR1 SEHNR, CDR2 FQNEAQ (reference sequence). The CDR3 is 15 amino acids. CDR3 in DNA: TGTGCCAGCAGTCCTACGACGGGACGCTCCTACGAGCAGTACTTC. It yields the protein CASSPTTGRSYEQYF.

This clonotype turned up a few times. The CDR3, as DNA: TGTGCCAGCAGCTTAGGGCCGAATAATTCACCCCTCCACTTT. This gives the protein CASSLGPNNSPLHF. This chain uses TRBV7-2 with TRBJ1-6; D remains ambiguous. Trimming left V 1 base short and J 5 bases short, with 6 bases between. Per germline, CDR1 SGHTA and CDR2 FQGNSA. There are 14 residues in the CDR3.

This clonotype was detected many times. The chain links TRBV5-1 to TRBJ2-3, with 9 nucleotides matching TRBD2. After removal of 0 bases from V and 2 bases from J, the junction contained 1 base not matched to a gene. Germline V lookup: CDR1 SGHRS, CDR2 YFSETQ. There are 15 residues in the CDR3. The chain's CDR3 is CASSLAGLATDTQYF. Here the CDR3 DNA reads TGCGCCAGCAGCTTGGCGGGACTAGCCACAGATACGCAGTATTTT.

The CDR3 nucleotides read TGTGCCAGCAGCGTATCGACATCAACCTCTGGAAACACCATATATTTT. As protein: CASSVSTSTSGNTIYF. The V gene is TRBV9, the J gene TRBJ1-3; no reliable D call. CDR1 is SGDLS and CDR2 is YYNGEE in the germline V gene. The CDR3 spans 16 residues. The germline V and J ends were trimmed by 1 base and 0 bases, with 11 bases remaining between them.

Details on this clonotype: This may stem from a read error, because a much larger clone lies one nucleotide away. The rearrangement joins TRBV13 to TRBJ1-1; TRBD1 aligns across 7 bases. The length of the CDR3 is 14 residues. CDR1 is PRHDT, CDR2 FYEKMQ, per germline (reference sequence). V lost 5 bases to trimming and J lost 4 bases; unmatched junction nucleotides: 7. The CDR3 coding sequence is TGTGCCAGCAGCCCACGGGACAGACGCACTGAAGCTTTCTTT. Translated: CASSPRDRRTEAFF.

Ten or more counts support this clonotype. This chain joins TRBV12-3 or TRBV12-4 and TRBJ2-5, with 8 bases aligning to TRBD1. This CDR3 has 16 amino acids. V was pared by 5 bases and J by 3 bases, with 11 bases of the junction left unmatched. The CDR3 nucleotides read TGTGCCAGCAGTGAGACCCGTGGACAGGGAGAAGAGACCCAGTACTTC. Amino acid sequence: CASSETRGQGEETQYF.

On this clonotype: This may arise from a read error, as a much more abundant clone is one base away. The V gene is TRBV6-6, the J gene TRBJ2-1, with 8 bases aligning to TRBD1. Germline V CDR1 and CDR2: MNHNY, SVGAGI (reference sequence). The V segment lost 7 bases and the J segment 6 bases; nucleotides outside the gene matches: 5. The CDR3 loop spans 13 amino acids. Here the CDR3 reads CASNGQGCNEQFF. The CDR3 coding sequence is TGTGCCAGCAACGGACAGGGATGCAATGAGCAGTTCTTC.

The table lists this clonotype with many counts. The chain carries TRBV5-1 and TRBJ2-3; D not resolved. The CDR3 runs to 16 residues. Deletions cut 0 bases from V and 2 bases from J, with 13 bases between. Germline values: CDR1 SGHRS, CDR2 YFSETQ. The CDR3, as DNA: TGCGCCAGCAGCTTGGAAGCCCTAAAAATCACAGATACGCAGTATTTT. This translates into CASSLEALKITDTQYF. The full variable domain, in which reference TRBV5-1 and TRBJ2-3 provide the parts outside the CDR3, is KAGVTQTPRYLIKTRGQQVTLSCSPISGHRSVSWYQQTPGQGLQFLFEYFSETQRNKGNFPGRFSGRQFSNSRSEMNVSTLELGDSALYLCASSLEALKITDTQYFGPGTRLTVL.

This clonotype was picked up many times. The chain recombines TRBV5-5 with TRBJ2-1, with D possibly called TRBD1 or TRBD2 (5 bases each). V was trimmed by 2 bases and J by 11 bases, leaving 23 bases between them. Germline V CDR1 and CDR2: SGHKS, YYEKEE (reference sequence). The length of the CDR3 is 16 residues. In DNA, the CDR3 is TGTGCCAGCAGCTTAGGGACCCCGTCAGGCCCAGGGAAGCAGTTCTTC. It codes for CASSLGTPSGPGKQFF.

V is TRBV7-2 and J is TRBJ2-3; no firm D call. The CDR3 runs to 15 residues. V lost 5 bases, J lost 5 bases, and 17 bases lay in between. Germline assignment: CDR1 SGHTA and CDR2 FQGNSA. CDR3 bases: TGTGCCAGCAGCACAGTTGACCCCGTAGGAGATACGCAGTATTTT. It codes for CASSTVDPVGDTQYF.

The chain links TRBV5-1 to TRBJ2-5; perhaps TRBD2 as D (5 bases). V dropped 4 bases and J dropped 2 bases, with 18 bases sitting between them. Looked up from germline, CDR1 is SGHRS and CDR2 is YFSETQ. CDR3 length: 16 amino acids. CDR3 region: CASSSGADSSQETQYF. CDR3 in DNA: TGCGCCAGCAGCAGCGGAGCGGACTCTTCGCAAGAGACCCAGTACTTC.

This clonotype was observed a handful of times. The chain links TRBV11-2 to TRBJ2-3, with 10 bases matching TRBD2. This CDR3 is 15 amino acids long. The germline CDR1 and CDR2 sequences are SGHAT and FQNNGV. Trimming cost V 5 bases and J 8 bases; bases outside gene matches: 10. The CDR3, as DNA: TGTGCCAGCAGCCTCGCTAGCGGGAGCTGGGGTACGCAGTATTTT. It specifies CASSLASGSWGTQYF.

The table lists this clonotype with many counts. One junction end does not reproduce the germline sequence, and a read error may be involved. This chain joins TRBV10-2 and TRBJ2-7; D is perhaps TRBD2 (6 bases). CDR1 and CDR2 from the germline V gene are WSHSY and SAAADI. The CDR3 runs to 14 residues. CDR3 residues: CASSWMRDSYKQYF. CDR3 DNA: TGCGCCAGCAGTTGGATGCGGGACTCCTACAAGCAGTACTTC.

A few counts support this clonotype. The chain carries TRBV5-5 and TRBJ1-2, with D possibly matching TRBD1 (6 bases). The V end was cut by 0 bases, the J end by 4 bases, with 13 bases between. The CDR3 is 15 residues long. CDR1 and CDR2 from the germline V gene are SGHKS and YYEKEE (reference sequence). The CDR3 coding sequence is TGTGCCAGCAGCTTGGTTTCCCAGGGGACCTATGGCTACACCTTC. It codes for CASSLVSQGTYGYTF. The variable domain in full, with the rest retrieved from reference TRBV5-5 and TRBJ1-2, is DAGVTQSPTHLIKTRGQQVTLRCSPISGHKSVSWYQQVLGQGPQFIFQYYEKEERGRGNFPDRFSARQFPNYSSELNVNALLLGDSALYLCASSLVSQGTYGYTFGSGTRLTVV.

The chain uses TRBV5-1 and TRBJ2-1; TRBD2 is a possible D gene (6 bases). This CDR3 spans 16 amino acids. Deletions cut 0 bases from V and 3 bases from J, with 13 bases between. In germline, CDR1 is SGHRS, CDR2 YFSETQ. The CDR3 loop is CASSLVGGTGYNEQFF. For the CDR3, the DNA is TGCGCCAGCAGCTTGGTAGGCGGGACTGGCTACAATGAGCAGTTCTTC.

A word on this clonotype: A clone one base away is much larger, so this may be a read error. The chain couples TRBV20-1 to TRBJ2-5; D might be TRBD1 (6 bases). With 1 base removed from V and 11 bases from J, the gap between germline ends came to 17 bases. This CDR3 contains 13 residues. Germline assignment: CDR1 DFQATT and CDR2 SNEGSKA (reference sequence). In DNA form, the CDR3 reads TGCAGTGCTAGAGTGGACAGAAACAATGAGCAGTACTTC. Amino acid sequence: CSARVDRNNEQYF.

This clonotype appeared a few times. V and J are TRBV20-1 and TRBJ2-3, with no clear D. This CDR3 comprises 11 residues. Trimming stripped 7 bases from V and 5 bases from J, with 10 bases between. CDR1 is DFQATT and CDR2 is SNEGSKA in the germline V gene (reference sequence). The CDR3 coding sequence is TGCAGTGTCAGGACGGTAGATACGCAGTATTTT. Residues: CSVRTVDTQYF.

The chain couples TRBV6-6 to TRBJ1-1; 7 positions match TRBD1. Germline trimming cut 5 bases from V and 8 bases from J; bases unmatched to any gene: 8. The CDR3 runs 13 residues. Germline lookup yields CDR1 MNHNY and CDR2 SVGAGI (reference sequence). The CDR3 loop is CASSLEGQLEAFF. CDR3 bases: TGTGCCAGCAGTCTAGAGGGACAGCTCGAAGCTTTCTTT.

This clonotype was seen many times. This chain links TRBV10-3 with TRBJ2-6, with 10 nucleotides matching TRBD1. Germline trimming cut 10 bases from V and 0 bases from J; bases unmatched to any gene: 12. CDR3 length equals 18 residues. In germline, CDR1 is ENHRY, CDR2 SYGVKD. For the CDR3, the DNA is TGTGCCAGTATACCCCCGGGACAGGGGTTCTCTGGGGCCAACGTCCTGACTTTC. Protein sequence: CASIPPGQGFSGANVLTF.

The rearrangement joins TRBV5-5 to TRBJ1-1; 7 nucleotides agree with TRBD1. V shed 0 bases and J 3 bases; nucleotides not matched to a gene: 14. Germline V CDR1 and CDR2: SGHKS, YYEKEE (reference sequence). This CDR3 spans 18 amino acids. CDR3 protein: CASSLALQGYGGDTEAFF. CDR3 sequence (DNA): TGTGCCAGCAGCTTGGCCCTACAGGGGTATGGGGGGGACACTGAAGCTTTCTTT.

As DNA, the CDR3 is TGTGCCAGCAGTTTGATCGGGAGAGATACGCAGTATTTT. Protein product: CASSLIGRDTQYF. The chain joins TRBV12-3 or TRBV12-4 to TRBJ2-3; weak D call: TRBD2 (6 bases). The CDR3 is made up of 13 amino acids. V was trimmed by 3 bases and J by 5 bases, leaving 9 bases between them.

In this sample, this clonotype turned up a few times. This chain connects TRBV9 to TRBJ1-6; 8 bases are shared with TRBD1. Trimming took 3 bases from V and 8 from J; bases not matched to a gene: 16. This CDR3 contains 18 residues. In germline, CDR1 is SGDLS, CDR2 YYNGEE. CDR3 nucleotides: TGTGCCAGCAGCGATCCCCCGGACAGGGCCGGGGGGGATTCACCCCTCCACTTT. Translated: CASSDPPDRAGGDSPLHF.

This clonotype came up a few times. V is TRBV12-3 or TRBV12-4 and J is TRBJ1-6; D unresolved. The CDR3 sequence is 16 residues long. V gave up 3 bases and J gave up 11 bases, with 20 bases separating them. This chain's CDR3 is CASSFLGPLFGPPLHF. CDR3 sequence (DNA): TGTGCCAGCAGTTTCTTAGGACCCCTCTTCGGGCCACCCCTCCACTTT.

This clonotype was found a few times. The chain couples TRBV10-3 to TRBJ2-3, with 10 bases identical to TRBD2. Germline V CDR1 and CDR2: ENHRY, SYGVKD. The CDR3 has 15 amino acids. After removal of 6 bases from V and 6 bases from J, the junction contained 9 bases not matched to a gene. The CDR3 DNA reads TGTGCCATCAGCCGGACTAGCGGCACCGGGGATACGCAGTATTTT. This translates into CAISRTSGTGDTQYF.

This clonotype was counted ten times or more. This chain connects TRBV5-1 to TRBJ2-3; 10 bases fit TRBD1. The germline gives CDR1 SGHRS, CDR2 YFSETQ. Trimming cost V 4 bases and J 6 bases; bases outside gene matches: 2. The length of the CDR3 is 13 residues. The CDR3 nucleotides read TGCGCCAGCAGCGCGGGACAGGGGGATACGCAGTATTTT. It encodes CASSAGQGDTQYF.

Comment on this clonotype: At one boundary the junction diverges from the germline segment, which might be a read error. The chain is built from TRBV28 and TRBJ1-2; 7 bases align to TRBD1. This CDR3 spans 14 amino acids. Germline-derived CDR1 and CDR2 are MDHEN and SYDVKM. The CDR3 DNA follows: TGTTCCAGCATACAGGGGCGCCCGGGCTATGGCTACACCTTC. This gives the protein CSSIQGRPGYGYTF.

This clonotype was counted many times. V gene TRBV27 combines with J gene TRBJ1-2; 7 positions agree with TRBD1. The CDR3 runs 15 residues. Germline CDR1 reads MNHEY; CDR2 reads SMNVEV (reference sequence). Losses at the gene ends were 6 bases for V and 4 bases for J; bases not matched to a gene: 11. The CDR3 spells CASRLRDRGAYGYTF. The CDR3 DNA is TGTGCCAGCAGACTCCGGGACAGAGGGGCCTATGGCTACACCTTC.

This clonotype was counted ten times or more. V gene TRBV9 combines with J gene TRBJ2-3; D possibly corresponds to TRBD1 (5 bases). V was clipped by 1 base and J by 3 bases, with 15 bases between them. Germline assignment: CDR1 SGDLS and CDR2 YYNGEE. The CDR3 is made up of 16 amino acids. The CDR3 DNA reads TGTGCCAGCAGCGTAACGCAGGGCAAGTTTACAGATACGCAGTATTTT. Translating it yields CASSVTQGKFTDTQYF.